This TCR beta chain originates from a study of blood T cell repertoires in COVID-19. About the research overall: The analysed material was cDNA or gDNA that came from T cells, B-cell-depleted T cells, or PBMCs.

Deletions cut 2 bases from V and 7 bases from J, with 9 bases between. The CDR3 sequence is 13 residues long. The V gene's germline CDR1 is MNHEY and CDR2 SMNVEV (reference sequence). In the study's own analysis: From reference gene primer amplification, estimates of nucleated cell counts were derived. Measured with immunoSEQ multiplex PCR; TCRdb has only the in-frame clones, and not every one. Clonal size and the V and J genes are those of that table, whereas D and trimming came from the DNA. Of around 120,000 clones in the sample, approximately 80% were seen once. This sequence originates from a man between 65 and 85 years old with acute or convalescent COVID-19. V and J are TRBV27 and TRBJ1-5; D gene uncertain. Material: peripheral blood. The CDR3 region is CASSLEERQPQHF. The DNA for the CDR3 is TGTGCCAGCAGTTTAGAGGAAAGGCAGCCCCAGCATTTT.